The T cell receptor beta chain under discussion was sequenced for a study of Ad26.COV2.S vaccination and SARS-CoV-2 variants. A note on this clone: No antigen is known for it.

Findings of the study overall: Substantial post-vaccination breadth of spike-specific CD8+ and CD4+ T cell responses was reported.

Noted treatment: some 19 received Ad26.COV2.S at low or high dose, single or two shots; a few received placebo; per-sample allocation not given. Sampling was done on day 63 after the first vaccine or placebo injection. Boston provided a donor who was an adult aged 18-55 years. Using immunoSEQ multiplex PCR, the repertoire was profiled, and TCRdb retains in-frame clones only, with some absent. The profile shows about 430,000 clones, about 93% of them singletons. The receptor comes from a person between 18 and 60 years old who received the Ad26.COV2.S COVID-19 vaccine or a placebo. The sample in question was peripheral blood, obtained in a trial of Ad26.COV2.S vaccine versus placebo.

In nucleotides, the CDR3 is TGTGCCAGCAGTTGGAGGGAAGACAGGGAGGGGTGGACTGAAGCTTTCTTT. Amino acid sequence: CASSWREDREGWTEAFF. V gene TRBV6-2 or TRBV6-3 combines with J gene TRBJ1-1; 7 nucleotides agree with TRBD1. The CDR3 totals 17 residues. From germline, CDR1 is MNHEY and CDR2 SVGEGT. The V gene end was trimmed by 4 bases and the J gene end by 5 bases; junction bases not matched to a gene: 16.